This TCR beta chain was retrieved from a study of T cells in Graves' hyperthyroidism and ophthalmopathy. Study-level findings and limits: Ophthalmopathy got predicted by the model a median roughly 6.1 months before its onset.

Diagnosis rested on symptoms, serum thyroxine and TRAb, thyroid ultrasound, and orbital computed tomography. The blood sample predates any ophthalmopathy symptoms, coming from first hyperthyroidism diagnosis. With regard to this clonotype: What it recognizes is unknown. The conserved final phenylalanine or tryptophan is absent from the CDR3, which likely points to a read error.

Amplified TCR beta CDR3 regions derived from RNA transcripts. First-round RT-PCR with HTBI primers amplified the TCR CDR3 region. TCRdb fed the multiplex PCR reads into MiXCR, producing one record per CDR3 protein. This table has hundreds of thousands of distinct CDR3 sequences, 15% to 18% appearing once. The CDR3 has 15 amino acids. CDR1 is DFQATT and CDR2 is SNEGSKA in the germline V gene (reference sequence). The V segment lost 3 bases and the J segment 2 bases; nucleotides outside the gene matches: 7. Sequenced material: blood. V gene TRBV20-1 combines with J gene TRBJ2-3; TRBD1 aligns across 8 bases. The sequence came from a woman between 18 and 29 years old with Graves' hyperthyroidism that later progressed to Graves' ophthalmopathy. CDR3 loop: CSARVGTGDTDTQYS. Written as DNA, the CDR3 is TGCAGTGCTAGGGTCGGGACAGGAGACACAGATACGCAGTATTCT.